These T cell receptor beta chains were read from a single sample in a study of radiotherapy plus CTLA-4 blockade in lung cancer. Assay used: immunoSEQ multiplex PCR; TCRdb lists only in-frame clones, some missing. The sample shows approximately 47,000 clones, roughly 60% of them seen only once. The sequences come from peripheral blood, collected from a patient treated with radiotherapy plus ipilimumab. The receptor source for this set is a human donor with non-small cell lung cancer who had a partial response to radiotherapy plus ipilimumab. The CDR3 runs from the conserved cysteine through the conserved F or W. A D gene is named only where the DNA matches it firmly. Some rows mark clone size as missing; the rest say once, few, many or name a class of expanded clone.

clone size | D gene | J gene | V gene | CDR3 DNA | CDR3 protein
- | - | TRBJ1-5 | TRBV18 | TGTGCCAGCTCACCATTACAGGATCAGCCCCAGCATTTT | CASSPLQDQPQHF
- | TRBD1 | TRBJ2-1 | TRBV7-3 | TGTGCCAGCAGCTCCGGGACAGGTATCGAGCAGTTCTTC | CASSSGTGIEQFF
- | - | TRBJ1-1 | TRBV7-3 | TGTGCCAGCAGCCTAAAGAGAGGGCCGGAGACTGAAGCTTTCTTT | CASSLKRGPETEAFF
- | TRBD1 | TRBJ1-3 | TRBV6-5 | TGTGCCAGCAGTAACAGGGGGACGGGAAACACCATATATTTT | CASSNRGTGNTIYF
- | TRBD1 | TRBJ1-4 | TRBV7-9 | TGTGCCAGCAGCTTATGGACAGGGGGGAGATCTAATGAAAAACTGTTTTTT | CASSLWTGGRSNEKLFF
few | - | TRBJ1-5 | TRBV11-2 | TGTGCCAGCAGCTTATTCCCAAATCAGCCCCAGCATTTT | CASSLFPNQPQHF
once | - | TRBJ2-3 | TRBV4-2 | TGTGCCAGCAGTCAAGGGGGGCGGAGTCGGGCAGATACGCAGTATTTT | CASSQGGRSRADTQYF
- | - | TRBJ1-2 | TRBV6-5 | TGTGCCAGCAGCCACAACAACTATGGCTACACCTTC | CASSHNNYGYTF
- | - | TRBJ1-5 | TRBV6-5 | TGTGCCAGCGTAATTCCGGGGAGCAATCAGCCCCAGCATTTT | CASVIPGSNQPQHF
- | TRBD1 | TRBJ1-1 | TRBV9 | TGTGCCAGCAGCCTTACTCGGACAGGCGAGAACACTGAAGCTTTCTTT | CASSLTRTGENTEAFF
- | TRBD2 | TRBJ2-1 | TRBV5-1 | TGCGCCAGCAGCTGGGGACTAGCTGAATACAATGAGCAGTTCTTC | CASSWGLAEYNEQFF
- | TRBD2 | TRBJ2-3 | TRBV2 | TGTGCCAGCAGTGAACAGGGTAGCGGGGCCACAGATACGCAGTATTTT | CASSEQGSGATDTQYF
- | TRBD1 | TRBJ2-2 | TRBV6-5 | TGTGCCAGCAGTTACGGGGCAGGGGGCAGCACCGGGGAGCTGTTTTTT | CASSYGAGGSTGELFF
- | - | TRBJ2-7 | TRBV7-6 | TGTGCCAGCAGCTTAGGTCCCAACTACGAGCAGTACTTC | CASSLGPNYEQYF
medium-sized | TRBD1 | TRBJ1-2 | TRBV7-9 | TGTGCCAGCAGCTTCACAGGGGGCGAGAAGTATGGCTACACCTTC | CASSFTGGEKYGYTF
few | - | TRBJ1-2 | TRBV7-3 | TGTGCCAGCAGCGAAGTGGATTGGGGAGCGGATGGCTACACCTTC | CASSEVDWGADGYTF
- | TRBD1 | TRBJ2-7 | TRBV2 | TGTGCCAGCGGTGGGACAGTCTCCTACGAGCAGTACTTC | CASGGTVSYEQYF
few | TRBD1 | TRBJ1-5 | TRBV2 | TGTGCCGTACAGGGGGCTGGTCAGCCCCAGCATTTT | CAVQGAGQPQHF
few | TRBD1 | TRBJ2-7 | TRBV12-5 | TGTGCTAGTGGTTTAACAACAGGGGGGAGCGAGCAGTACTTC | CASGLTTGGSEQYF
- | - | TRBJ2-5 | TRBV7-7 | TGTGCTAGCAGCAGAGACAGAGGCCAAGAGACCCAGTACTTC | CASSRDRGQETQYF
- | - | TRBJ2-7 | TRBV7-9 | TGTGCCAGCAGCTTAGTTCCCGTATACGAGCAGTACTTC | CASSLVPVYEQYF
- | - | TRBJ1-2 | TRBV9 | TGTGCCAGCAGCGTAGCTGGGGAGGCGGAAGGCTACACCTTC | CASSVAGEAEGYTF
few | - | TRBJ1-3 | TRBV6-1 | TGTGCCAGCAGTGAAGTGTCGGGTTCTGGAAACACCATATATTTT | CASSEVSGSGNTIYF
once | - | TRBJ1-6 | TRBV30 | TGTGCCTGGCACGGACAGTCCAACAATTCACCCCTCCACTTT | CAWHGQSNNSPLHF
many | - | TRBJ2-7 | TRBV6-6 | TGTGCCAGCAGTTACTCGAGAACCTACGAGCAGTACTTC | CASSYSRTYEQYF
few | - | TRBJ1-3 | TRBV15 | TGTGCCACCAGGGACTACGGGAGGTCTGGAAACACCATATATTTT | CATRDYGRSGNTIYF
- | TRBD2 | TRBJ2-5 | TRBV6-5 | TGTGCCAGCAGCCCCTGGGCGGGAGATCGCGAGACCCAGTACTTC | CASSPWAGDRETQYF
once | - | TRBJ1-2 | TRBV18 | TGTGCCAGCTCACCACCGCTCTACCGGGACTCAAACTATGGCTACACCTTC | CASSPPLYRDSNYGYTF
- | TRBD1 | TRBJ1-2 | TRBV2 | TGTGCCAGCAGACAGACAGGGGATGGCTACACCTTC | CASRQTGDGYTF
- | TRBD1 | TRBJ2-4 | TRBV12-5 | TGTGCTAGTGGTTTGCCCTGGGACAGGGGGACGGGGCAAAACATTCAGTACTTC | CASGLPWDRGTGQNIQYF
medium-sized | - | TRBJ1-1 | TRBV6-6 | TGTGCCAGCAGTTACCTGACAGGTCCCACTGAAGCTTTCTTT | CASSYLTGPTEAFF
- | - | TRBJ1-2 | TRBV5-4 | TGTGCCAGCAGCTTGGAGGAGGGGAGGGGCTATGGCTACACCTTC | CASSLEEGRGYGYTF
- | - | TRBJ2-5 | TRBV10-3 | TGTGCCATCAGTGACCACTTAGGGGGAAAAGAGACCCAGTACTTC | CAISDHLGGKETQYF
- | - | TRBJ2-3 | TRBV2 | TGTGCCAGCAAAGTGACTAGCACAGATACGCAGTATTTT | CASKVTSTDTQYF
- | - | TRBJ1-3 | TRBV18 | TGTGCCAGCTCACCCATGGACAGCCGCTCTGGAAACACCATATATTTT | CASSPMDSRSGNTIYF
- | TRBD2 | TRBJ2-1 | TRBV5-8 | TGTGCCAGCGGCACGACCGGGACTAAGAGAAATGAGCAGTTCTTC | CASGTTGTKRNEQFF
- | TRBD1 | TRBJ2-7 | TRBV5-8 | TGTGCCAGCAGCCGGACAGGGCGCTACGAGCAGTACTTC | CASSRTGRYEQYF
once | - | TRBJ2-2 | TRBV7-3 | TGTGCCAGCAGCTTAACGTCCAGCGGCACCGGGGAGCTGTTTTTT | CASSLTSSGTGELFF
- | TRBD1 | TRBJ1-2 | TRBV6-1 | TGTGCCAGCAGTCTAACAGGGGACTATGGCTACACCTTC | CASSLTGDYGYTF
- | - | TRBJ1-2 | TRBV7-8 | TGTGCCAGCAGCTTACAAGTCTCAGGGAACGGCTACACCTTC | CASSLQVSGNGYTF
once | TRBD1 | TRBJ1-2 | TRBV5-1 | TGCGCCAGCAGCCTAAACCGGGACAGCGCCCTTGATGGCTACACCTTC | CASSLNRDSALDGYTF
- | TRBD1 | TRBJ1-6 | TRBV9 | TGTGCCAGCAGCCCCCCCGGGACAGGGACTTATAATTCACCCCTCCACTTT | CASSPPGTGTYNSPLHF